The 31 T cell receptor beta chains below were found in one sample sequenced in a study of blood T cell repertoires in COVID-19. Profiled with immunoSEQ multiplex PCR; TCRdb holds only in-frame clones, not every one. Among 120,000 to 150,000 clones listed, about 80% were seen once. The source material was peripheral blood. All receptors derive from a human donor in a cohort sampled during active COVID-19.

The V and J genes are TRBV27 and TRBJ2-5, with D possibly being TRBD2 (6 bases). The V end was cut by 6 bases, the J end by 4 bases, with 12 bases between. The CDR3 has 13 amino acids. Germline assignment: CDR1 MNHEY and CDR2 SMNVEV (reference sequence). The DNA of the CDR3 is TGTGCCAGCAGCAGCGGGTTTTCAGAGACCCAGTACTTC. Protein: CASSSGFSETQYF.

V usage is TRBV5-4 and J usage is TRBJ2-1; 9 bases fit TRBD2. The CDR3 totals 16 residues. CDR1 and CDR2 (germline): SGHNT, YYREEE (reference sequence). J gave up 6 bases and V 7 bases, and 14 bases lay outside the gene matches. The CDR3 sequence: CASVMAGTSRANEQFF. The CDR3 nucleotides read TGTGCCAGCGTAATGGCGGGGACTAGCCGGGCCAATGAGCAGTTCTTC.

This chain uses TRBV19 with TRBJ2-2, with D maybe TRBD1 (5 bases). V was clipped by 1 base and J by 1 base, with 13 bases between them. Germline loops: CDR1 LNHDA, CDR2 SQIVND (reference sequence). The CDR3 consists of 17 residues. CDR3 sequence: CASSIGIGTGNTGELFF. CDR3 coding DNA: TGTGCCAGTAGTATAGGAATAGGCACAGGGAACACCGGGGAGCTGTTTTTT.

This chain connects TRBV6-1 to TRBJ1-2; TRBD1 is a possible D gene (6 bases). The CDR3 totals 14 residues. V lost 0 bases and J 5 bases, leaving 10 bases between the germline ends. Germline assignment: CDR1 MNHNS and CDR2 SASEGT. The CDR3 reads CASSEAGALYGYTF. CDR3 sequence (DNA): TGTGCCAGCAGTGAAGCGGGGGCTTTATATGGCTACACCTTC.

The chain uses TRBV6-1 and TRBJ1-1, with D uncertain. The V gene lost 1 base and the J gene lost 4 bases, with 7 bases spanning the gap. CDR3 length: 13 amino acids. Germline CDR1 MNHNS, CDR2 SASEGT. The CDR3 coding sequence is TGTGCCAGCAGTGAAGTCCCCTTCACTGAAGCTTTCTTT. Its protein product is CASSEVPFTEAFF.

J is TRBJ2-7 and V is TRBV3-1 (or the pseudogene TRBV3-2); possible D gene TRBD1, 5 bases. The CDR3 is 15 residues long. Trimming pared 0 bases from V and 2 bases from J, leaving 11 bases between. CDR1 and CDR2 from the germline V gene are LGHDT and YNNKEL (reference sequence). The CDR3 reads CASSQDARAAYEQYF. CDR3 DNA sequence: TGTGCCAGCAGCCAAGATGCCAGGGCGGCCTACGAGCAGTACTTC.

The genes are TRBV19 and TRBJ1-1; 7 bases map to TRBD1. CDR3 length: 14 residues. Germline V gene data show CDR1 as LNHDA and CDR2 as SQIVND (reference sequence). The junction had 13 bases not matched to a gene; V was cut back by 7 bases and J by 8 bases. The CDR3 reads CASTGADRRGEAFF. The CDR3 nucleotides read TGTGCCAGTACCGGGGCGGACAGGCGGGGAGAAGCTTTCTTT.

This rearrangement joins TRBV12-3 or TRBV12-4 to TRBJ2-7; TRBD1 is a possible D gene (5 bases). This CDR3 spans 12 amino acids. V lost 6 bases and J lost 6, with 12 bases in between. The CDR3 sequence: CASSPRASEQYF. The DNA of the CDR3 is TGTGCCAGCAGCCCCAGGGCGTCCGAGCAGTACTTC.

The V and J genes are TRBV6-2 or TRBV6-3 and TRBJ2-5; D possibly corresponds to TRBD1 (5 bases). Trimming shortened V by 0 bases and J by 5 bases, and 13 bases separated the two germline ends. Germline V gene sequence: CDR1 MNHEY, CDR2 SVGEGT. This CDR3 contains 15 residues. The CDR3 DNA is TGTGCCAGCAGTTACTCCATGGCAGGGTCGGAGACCCAGTACTTC. It codes for CASSYSMAGSETQYF.

In its sample, this clone was seen once. The rearrangement uses TRBV14 and TRBJ2-3; tentatively, D is TRBD1 (6 bases). Germline V gives CDR1 SGHDN, CDR2 FVKESK. V lost 1 base, J lost 3 bases, and 17 bases lay in between. The CDR3 totals 17 residues. CDR3 DNA: TGTGCCAGCAGCCAAGGACTCCCGGGACAACGGACAGATACGCAGTATTTT. Its protein product is CASSQGLPGQRTDTQYF.

The rearrangement links TRBV6-5 to TRBJ2-7, with D unclear. The CDR3 totals 12 residues. V was clipped by 7 bases and J by 2 bases, with 9 bases between them. Germline values: CDR1 MNHEY, CDR2 SVGAGI. The CDR3 DNA follows: TGTGCCAGCACTGGGCCCGCCTACGAGCAGTACTTC. This encodes CASTGPAYEQYF.

This clone appeared once. The V call is TRBV7-8, the J call TRBJ2-3; tentatively, D is TRBD2 (6 bases). The CDR3 is 15 residues long. The V end was cut by 6 bases, the J end by 0 bases, with 13 bases between. The V gene's germline CDR1 is SGHVS and CDR2 FQNEAQ. The CDR3 loop is CASSLLATSTDTQYF. In DNA form, the CDR3 reads TGTGCCAGCAGTCTTCTAGCGACTAGCACAGATACGCAGTATTTT.

The chain links TRBV5-1 to TRBJ2-3; maybe TRBD2 (6 bases). V was pared by 0 bases and J by 0 bases, with 8 bases between. The CDR3 is 15 residues long. Looked up from germline, CDR1 is SGHRS and CDR2 is YFSETQ. Written as DNA, the CDR3 is TGCGCCAGCAGCTTGGTACGGGAGAGCACAGATACGCAGTATTTT. It translates to CASSLVRESTDTQYF.

V usage is TRBV5-1 and J usage is TRBJ2-3; TRBD1 aligns across 8 bases. Germline CDR1 is SGHRS and CDR2 is YFSETQ. CDR3 length: 15 amino acids. The junction had 7 bases not matched to a gene; V was cut back by 4 bases and J by 3 bases. CDR3 region: CASSPWGDRTDTQYF. The CDR3 region has the DNA TGCGCCAGCAGCCCCTGGGGGGACAGGACAGATACGCAGTATTTT.

In DNA, the CDR3 is TGTGCCAGCAGCCAAGGACTAGCGGGGGGGAGGGAGCAGTTCTTC. Protein sequence: CASSQGLAGGREQFF. The V gene is TRBV4-2, the J gene TRBJ2-1, with 14 bases lining up with TRBD2. CDR3 length: 15 residues. Germline CDR1 is LGHNA and CDR2 is YNFKEQ. Trimming at V came to 1 base and at J to 10 bases, leaving 3 bases not matched to a gene.

The rearrangement joins TRBV6-2 or TRBV6-3 to TRBJ1-1, with 7 bases identical to TRBD1. The CDR3 loop spans 13 amino acids. The germline V gene has CDR1 MNHEY and CDR2 SVGEGT. Unmatched junction bases numbered 11, after V lost 5 bases and J lost 11 bases. DNA for the CDR3: TGTGCCAGCAGTCCCAGTTCGACAGGGCGGGCTTTCTTT. It translates to CASSPSSTGRAFF.

The rearrangement uses TRBV6-2 or TRBV6-3 and TRBJ2-7; a possible D gene is TRBD1 (5 bases). The CDR3 covers 16 residues. Between the trimmed V and J ends, which lost 4 bases and 2 bases, there was a span of 18 bases. Germline V gene sequence: CDR1 MNHEY, CDR2 SVGEGT. The CDR3, as DNA: TGTGCCAGCAGTTTCTCAGGACAATCTCTTACCTACGAGCAGTACTTC. This codes for CASSFSGQSLTYEQYF.

The chain joins TRBV5-1 to TRBJ1-6; D gene uncertain. Germline V lookup: CDR1 SGHRS, CDR2 YFSETQ. This CDR3 region has 13 residues. The V end was cut by 4 bases, the J end by 6 bases, with 8 bases between. The CDR3 DNA reads TGCGCCAGCAGCCTTGGGAGTAATTCACCCCTCCACTTT. This gives the protein CASSLGSNSPLHF.

The chain couples TRBV19 to TRBJ1-1; 10 bases map to TRBD1. The germline V gene has CDR1 LNHDA and CDR2 SQIVND (reference sequence). The CDR3 covers 14 residues. J lost 7 bases, V lost 5 bases, and 7 bases had no gene match. CDR3: CASSPGDRGFEAFF. The CDR3 DNA follows: TGTGCCAGTAGTCCTGGGGACAGGGGATTTGAAGCTTTCTTT.

V usage is TRBV6-2 or TRBV6-3 and J usage is TRBJ2-7, with TRBD1 matching over 7 bases. Looked up from germline, CDR1 is MNHEY and CDR2 is SVGEGT. This CDR3 contains 14 residues. The J segment lost 5 bases and the V segment lost 5 bases, leaving 9 bases of the junction unmatched. The CDR3 loop is CASSHDRAKNEQYF. CDR3 coding DNA: TGTGCCAGCAGTCACGACAGGGCAAAGAACGAGCAGTACTTC.

The V and J genes are TRBV30 and TRBJ2-7; D unresolved. The V end was cut by 1 base, the J end by 0 bases, with 10 bases between. CDR1 GTSNPN and CDR2 SVGIG come from the germline V gene (reference sequence). The CDR3 consists of 14 residues. CDR3 sequence reads: CAWSEAASSYEQYF. The CDR3 DNA is TGTGCCTGGAGTGAGGCGGCTTCCTCCTACGAGCAGTACTTC.

V gene TRBV15 combines with J gene TRBJ2-3; 7 bases line up with TRBD2. V shed 6 bases and J 3 bases; nucleotides not matched to a gene: 6. Germline V gene data show CDR1 as LNHNV and CDR2 as YYDKDF (reference sequence). This CDR3 contains 14 residues. DNA of the CDR3: TGTGCCACCAGGTCCGAGCGGGGTACAGATACGCAGTATTTT. Amino acids: CATRSERGTDTQYF.

This clone was picked up a small number of times. This CDR3 reads CASSLAGTGAYEQYF. The CDR3 DNA is TGCGCCAGCAGCTTGGCCGGGACAGGGGCCTACGAGCAGTACTTC. This chain links TRBV5-1 with TRBJ2-7; 10 bases match TRBD1. This CDR3 is built from 15 residues. Germline V gives CDR1 SGHRS, CDR2 YFSETQ. With 0 bases clipped from V and 2 bases from J, the junction kept 2 bases outside the gene matches.

The V and J genes are TRBV2 and TRBJ1-6; D is uncertain. The CDR3 is 14 residues long. The germline V gene has CDR1 SNHLY and CDR2 FYNNEI. Trimming pared 7 bases from V and 14 bases from J, leaving 21 bases between. The CDR3, as DNA: TGTGCCAGCACCCTAGACGGTGCGTATTTATCCCTCCACTTT. Translation gives CASTLDGAYLSLHF.

The V gene is TRBV28, the J gene TRBJ2-7; 8 nucleotides agree with TRBD1. The J segment lost 6 bases and the V segment lost 3 bases, leaving 7 bases of the junction unmatched. CDR3 length: 14 amino acids. In germline, CDR1 is MDHEN, CDR2 SYDVKM. CDR3 nucleotide sequence: TGTGCCAGCAGTTTTAGACAGGGGTGGTCCGAGCAGTACTTC. It yields the protein CASSFRQGWSEQYF.

A word on this clone: At one boundary the junction diverges from the germline segment, which might be a read error. The chain uses TRBV2 and TRBJ2-3, with 15 nucleotides matching TRBD2. Per germline, CDR1 SNHLY and CDR2 FYNNEI. The CDR3 runs to 17 residues. The CDR3 loop reads CASREGTSGGRADTQYF. Here the CDR3 DNA reads TGTGCCAGCCGTGAAGGGACTAGCGGGGGGCGGGCAGATACGCAGTATTTT.

This clone was observed a handful of times. The chain couples TRBV5-1 to TRBJ2-7; D remains ambiguous. Trimming pared 1 base from V and 1 base from J, leaving 9 bases between. The CDR3 sequence is 14 residues long. Per the germline V gene, CDR1 is SGHRS and CDR2 is YFSETQ. The CDR3: CASSLHDTSYEQYF. CDR3 DNA sequence: TGCGCCAGCAGCTTGCACGACACATCCTACGAGCAGTACTTC.

The CDR3 sequence: CASSYLGQYTGELFF. In nucleotides, the CDR3 is TGTGCCAGCAGCTACCTTGGACAGTACACCGGGGAGCTGTTTTTT. This chain joins TRBV11-2 and TRBJ2-2, with D possibly being TRBD1 (6 bases). CDR1 and CDR2 (germline): SGHAT, FQNNGV. There are 15 residues in the CDR3. V was clipped by 4 bases and J by 3 bases, with 12 bases between them.

V gene TRBV19 combines with J gene TRBJ1-5; TRBD1 agrees at 7 bases. Germline V gene data show CDR1 as LNHDA and CDR2 as SQIVND (reference sequence). The junction had 6 bases not matched to a gene; V was cut back by 6 bases and J by 1 base. This CDR3 has 15 amino acids. The CDR3 bases are TGTGCCAGTAGAACCGGGACAGCAAGCAATCAGCCCCAGCATTTT. It yields the protein CASRTGTASNQPQHF.

V usage is TRBV4-2 and J usage is TRBJ1-1; the D gene is possibly TRBD1 (6 bases). The CDR3 runs 14 residues. V lost 0 bases and J 1 base, leaving 6 bases between the germline ends. Germline V gives CDR1 LGHNA, CDR2 YNFKEQ. The CDR3 here is CASSQETGNTEAFF. The CDR3 DNA follows: TGTGCCAGCAGCCAAGAGACAGGGAACACTGAAGCTTTCTTT.

V and J are TRBV4-3 and TRBJ2-7; 8 nucleotides match TRBD1. The CDR3 has 18 amino acids. Germline trimming cut 3 bases from V and 0 bases from J; bases unmatched to any gene: 13. The germline CDR1 and CDR2 sequences are LGHNA and YSLEER. Written as DNA, the CDR3 is TGCGCCAGCAGCCACCAAATAACCGGGACAGGAAGCTCCTACGAGCAGTACTTC. Its protein product is CASSHQITGTGSSYEQYF.